This TCR beta chain is from a study of blood T cell repertoires in COVID-19. As for the study in general: Acute-phase and convalescent COVID-19 samples originated in the United States, Italy and Spain.

Methods used by the authors: It was from reference gene primer amplification that nucleated cell counts were estimated. The table came from immunoSEQ multiplex PCR; TCRdb's copy has only in-frame clones and leaves some out. Clone size and V and J calls were adopted from that table, with D and trimming inferred from the DNA. The repertoire holds approximately 210,000 clones, roughly 90% seen once, with approximately 8.1% in the top ten. V lost 0 bases to trimming and J lost 8 bases, with 10 bases between them. Germline V gives CDR1 MNHEY, CDR2 SVGAGI. CDR3 length: 13 residues. Participant age was roughly 18 to 89 years, and participants resided in approximately 24 US areas. Participants' reported clinical history set cohort assignment.

The sample taken for sequencing was PBMCs or T cells enriched from blood (not recorded which). V gene TRBV6-5 combines with J gene TRBJ1-2, with D unresolved. This TCR came from a woman aged 18-35 years who had recovered from COVID-19. This CDR3 reads CASSYSRQRGYTF. CDR3 bases: TGTGCCAGCAGTTACTCGAGGCAACGCGGCTACACCTTC.